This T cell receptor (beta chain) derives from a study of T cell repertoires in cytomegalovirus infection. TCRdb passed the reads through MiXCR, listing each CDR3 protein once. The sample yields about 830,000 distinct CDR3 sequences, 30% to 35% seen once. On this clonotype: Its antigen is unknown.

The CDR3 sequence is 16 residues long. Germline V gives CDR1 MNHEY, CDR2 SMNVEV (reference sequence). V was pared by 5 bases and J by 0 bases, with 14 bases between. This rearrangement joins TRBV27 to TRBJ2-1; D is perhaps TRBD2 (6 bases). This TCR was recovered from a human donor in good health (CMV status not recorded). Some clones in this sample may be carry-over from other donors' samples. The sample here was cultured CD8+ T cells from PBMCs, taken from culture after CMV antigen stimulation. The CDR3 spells CASSTPRGSSYNEQFF. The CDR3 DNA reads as TGTGCCAGCAGTACACCTCGGGGGAGCTCCTACAATGAGCAGTTCTTC.